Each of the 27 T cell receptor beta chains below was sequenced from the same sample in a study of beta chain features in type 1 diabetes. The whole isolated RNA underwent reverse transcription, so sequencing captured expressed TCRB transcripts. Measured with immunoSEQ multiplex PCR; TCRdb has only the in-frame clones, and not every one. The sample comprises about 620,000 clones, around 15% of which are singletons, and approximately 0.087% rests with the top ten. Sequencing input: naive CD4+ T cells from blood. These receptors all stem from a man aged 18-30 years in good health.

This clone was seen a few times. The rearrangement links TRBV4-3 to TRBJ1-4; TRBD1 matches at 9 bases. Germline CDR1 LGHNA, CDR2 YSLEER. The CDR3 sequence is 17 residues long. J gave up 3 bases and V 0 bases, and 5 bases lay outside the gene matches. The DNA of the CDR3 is TGCGCCAGCAGCCAAGAACACAGGGGGCGAGCTAATGAAAAACTGTTTTTT. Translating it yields CASSQEHRGRANEKLFF.

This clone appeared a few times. The CDR3 spells CASSLVASPPGETQYF. Here the CDR3 DNA reads TGTGCCAGCAGCTTAGTGGCTAGCCCCCCTGGAGAGACCCAGTACTTC. The chain carries TRBV11-2 and TRBJ2-5; tentative D call: TRBD2 (5 bases). This CDR3 comprises 16 residues. The ends were cut back, 1 base at V and 4 bases at J, with 16 bases in the middle. Germline CDR1 is SGHAT and CDR2 is FQNNGV.

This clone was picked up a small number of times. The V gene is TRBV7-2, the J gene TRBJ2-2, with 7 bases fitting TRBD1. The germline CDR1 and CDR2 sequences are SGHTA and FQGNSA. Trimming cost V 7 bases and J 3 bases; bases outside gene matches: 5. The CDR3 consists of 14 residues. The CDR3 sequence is CASNRQGDTGELFF. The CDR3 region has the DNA TGTGCCAGCAACCGACAGGGAGACACCGGGGAGCTGTTTTTT.

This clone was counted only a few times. The CDR3 sequence is CASSVQGVTSREQYF. CDR3 bases: TGTGCCAGCAGCGTTCAGGGGGTAACTTCTCGCGAGCAGTACTTC. The chain links TRBV5-4 to TRBJ2-7; TRBD1 matches at 7 bases. The CDR3 is made up of 15 amino acids. The V and J ends lost 4 bases and 6 bases, in that order; junction bases with no gene match: 13. The germline V gene encodes CDR1 SGHNT and CDR2 YYREEE (reference sequence).

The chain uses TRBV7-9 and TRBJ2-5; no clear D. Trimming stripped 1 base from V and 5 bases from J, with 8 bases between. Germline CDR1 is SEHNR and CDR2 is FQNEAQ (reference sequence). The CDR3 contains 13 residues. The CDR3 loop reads CASSLEGRETQYF. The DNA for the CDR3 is TGTGCCAGCAGCTTAGAGGGTAGGGAGACCCAGTACTTC.

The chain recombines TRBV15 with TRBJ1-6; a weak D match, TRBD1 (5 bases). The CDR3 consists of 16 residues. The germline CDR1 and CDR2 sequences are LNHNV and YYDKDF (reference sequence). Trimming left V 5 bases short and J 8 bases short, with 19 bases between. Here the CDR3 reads CATSSTNEPGDSPLHF. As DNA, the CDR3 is TGTGCCACCAGCTCCACGAACGAACCGGGGGATTCACCCCTCCACTTT. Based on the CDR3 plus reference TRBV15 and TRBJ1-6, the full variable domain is DAMVIQNPRYQVTQFGKPVTLSCSQTLNHNVMYWYQQKSSQAPKLLFHYYDKDFNNEADTPDNFQSRRPNTSFCFLDIRSPGLGDTAMYLCATSSTNEPGDSPLHFGNGTRLTVT.

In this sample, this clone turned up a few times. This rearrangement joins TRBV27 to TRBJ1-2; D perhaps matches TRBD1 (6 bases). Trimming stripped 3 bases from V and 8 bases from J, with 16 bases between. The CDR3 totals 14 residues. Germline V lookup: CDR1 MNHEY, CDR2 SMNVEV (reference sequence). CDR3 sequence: CASSFAGNQGGYTF. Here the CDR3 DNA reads TGTGCCAGCAGTTTTGCAGGGAATCAGGGGGGCTACACCTTC.

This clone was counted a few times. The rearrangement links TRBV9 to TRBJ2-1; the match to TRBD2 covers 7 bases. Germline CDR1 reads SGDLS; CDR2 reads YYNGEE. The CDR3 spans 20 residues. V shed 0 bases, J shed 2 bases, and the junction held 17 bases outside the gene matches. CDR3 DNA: TGTGCCAGCAGCGTAGGGAGCTCGGGTCGGGGGGAGGGCCCCTACAATGAGCAGTTCTTC. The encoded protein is CASSVGSSGRGEGPYNEQFF. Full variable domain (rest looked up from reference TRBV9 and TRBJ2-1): DSGVTQTPKHLITATGQRVTLRCSPRSGDLSVYWYQQSLDQGLQFLIQYYNGEERAKGNILERFSAQQFPDLHSELNLSSLELGDSALYFCASSVGSSGRGEGPYNEQFFGPGTRLTVL.

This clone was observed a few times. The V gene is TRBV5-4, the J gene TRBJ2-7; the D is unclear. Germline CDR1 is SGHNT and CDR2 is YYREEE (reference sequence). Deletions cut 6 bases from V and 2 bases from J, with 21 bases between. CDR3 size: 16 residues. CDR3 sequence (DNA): TGTGCCAGCACCCCCGAGGCCCCCAGTCTCCCCTACGAGCAGTACTTC. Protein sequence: CASTPEAPSLPYEQYF.

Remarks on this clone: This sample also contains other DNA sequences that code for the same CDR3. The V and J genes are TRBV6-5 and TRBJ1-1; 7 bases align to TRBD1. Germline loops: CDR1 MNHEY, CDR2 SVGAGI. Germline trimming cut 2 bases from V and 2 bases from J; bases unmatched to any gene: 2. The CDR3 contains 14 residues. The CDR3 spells CASSYRGPNTEAFF. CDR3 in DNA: TGTGCCAGCAGTTACAGGGGGCCCAACACTGAAGCTTTCTTT.

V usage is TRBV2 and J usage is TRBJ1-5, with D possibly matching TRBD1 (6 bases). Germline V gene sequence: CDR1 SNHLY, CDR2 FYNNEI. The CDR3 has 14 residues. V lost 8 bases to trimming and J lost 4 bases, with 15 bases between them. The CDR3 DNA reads TGTGCCAGCCGCCGACAGGTAATAAATCAGCCCCAGCATTTT. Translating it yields CASRRQVINQPQHF. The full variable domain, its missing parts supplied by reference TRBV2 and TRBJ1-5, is EPEVTQTPSHQVTQMGQEVILRCVPISNHLYFYWYRQILGQKVEFLVSFYNNEISEKSEIFDDQFSVERPDGSNFTLKIRSTKLEDSAMYFCASRRQVINQPQHFGDGTRLSIL.

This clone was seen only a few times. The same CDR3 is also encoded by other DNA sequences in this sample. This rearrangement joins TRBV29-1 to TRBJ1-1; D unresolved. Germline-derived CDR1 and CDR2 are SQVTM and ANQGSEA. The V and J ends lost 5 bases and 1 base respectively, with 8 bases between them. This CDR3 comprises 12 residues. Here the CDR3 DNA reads TGCAGCGTTAAGACGGGGAACACTGAAGCTTTCTTT. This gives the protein CSVKTGNTEAFF. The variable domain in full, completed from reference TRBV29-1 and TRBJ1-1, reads SAVISQKPSRDICQRGTSLTIQCQVDSQVTMMFWYRQQPGQSLTLIATANQGSEATYESGFVIDKFPISRPNLTFSTLTVSNMSPEDSSIYLCSVKTGNTEAFFGQGTRLTVV.

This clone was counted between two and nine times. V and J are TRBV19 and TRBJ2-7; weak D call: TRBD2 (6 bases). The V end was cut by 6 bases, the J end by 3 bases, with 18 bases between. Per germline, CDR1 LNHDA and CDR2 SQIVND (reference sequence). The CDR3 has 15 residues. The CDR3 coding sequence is TGTGCCAGTAGGGACGGGGGAGCGAAGTACTACGAGCAGTACTTC. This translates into CASRDGGAKYYEQYF. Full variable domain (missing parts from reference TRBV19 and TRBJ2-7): DGGITQSPKYLFRKEGQNVTLSCEQNLNHDAMYWYRQDPGQGLRLIYYSQIVNDFQKGDIAEGYSVSREKKESFPLTVTSAQKNPTAFYLCASRDGGAKYYEQYFGPGTRLTVT.

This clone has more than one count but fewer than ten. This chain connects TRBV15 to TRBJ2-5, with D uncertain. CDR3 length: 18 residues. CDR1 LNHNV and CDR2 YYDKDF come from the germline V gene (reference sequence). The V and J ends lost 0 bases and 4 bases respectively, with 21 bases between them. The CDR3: CATSRDRARGWLVETQYF. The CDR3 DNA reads TGTGCCACCAGCAGAGATCGGGCCCGTGGGTGGTTAGTAGAGACCCAGTACTTC.

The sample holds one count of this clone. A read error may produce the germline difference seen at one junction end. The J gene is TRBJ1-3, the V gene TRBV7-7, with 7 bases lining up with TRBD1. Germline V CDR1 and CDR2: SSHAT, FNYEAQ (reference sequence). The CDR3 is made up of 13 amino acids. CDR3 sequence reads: CASSPADRNGIYF. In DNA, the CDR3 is TGTGCTAGCAGCCCAGCGGACAGGAATGGCATATATTTT.

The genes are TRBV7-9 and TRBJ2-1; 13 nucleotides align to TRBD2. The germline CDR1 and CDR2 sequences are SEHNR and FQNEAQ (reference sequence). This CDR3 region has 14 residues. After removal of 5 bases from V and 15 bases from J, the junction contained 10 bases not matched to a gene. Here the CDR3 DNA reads TGTGCCAGCAGCCCCGGGACTAGCGGGATAAGGGGGTTCTTC. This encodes CASSPGTSGIRGFF.

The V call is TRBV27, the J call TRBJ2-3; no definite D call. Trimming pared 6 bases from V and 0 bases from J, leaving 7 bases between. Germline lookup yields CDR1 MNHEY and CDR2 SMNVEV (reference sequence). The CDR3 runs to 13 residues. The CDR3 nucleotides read TGTGCCAGCAGCCGTTATAGCACAGATACGCAGTATTTT. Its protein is CASSRYSTDTQYF.

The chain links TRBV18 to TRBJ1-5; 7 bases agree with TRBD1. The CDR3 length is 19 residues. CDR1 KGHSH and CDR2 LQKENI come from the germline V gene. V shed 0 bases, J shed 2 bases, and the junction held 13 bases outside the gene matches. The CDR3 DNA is TGTGCCAGCTCACCACCGAATCGGCAGGGGGGCTTCGGCAATCAGCCCCAGCATTTT. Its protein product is CASSPPNRQGGFGNQPQHF.

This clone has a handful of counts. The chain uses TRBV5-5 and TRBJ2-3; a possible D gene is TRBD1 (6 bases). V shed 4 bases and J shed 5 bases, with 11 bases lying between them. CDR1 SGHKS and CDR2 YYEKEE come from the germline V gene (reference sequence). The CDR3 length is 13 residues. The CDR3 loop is CASSTAGEDTQYF. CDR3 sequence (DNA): TGTGCCAGCAGCACCGCAGGGGAAGATACGCAGTATTTT.

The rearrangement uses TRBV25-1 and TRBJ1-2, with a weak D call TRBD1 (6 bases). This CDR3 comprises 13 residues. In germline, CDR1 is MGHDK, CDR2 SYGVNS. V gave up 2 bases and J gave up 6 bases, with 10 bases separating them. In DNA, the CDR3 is TGTGCCAGCAGTGAACAAACAGGGAATGGCTACACCTTC. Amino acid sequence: CASSEQTGNGYTF.

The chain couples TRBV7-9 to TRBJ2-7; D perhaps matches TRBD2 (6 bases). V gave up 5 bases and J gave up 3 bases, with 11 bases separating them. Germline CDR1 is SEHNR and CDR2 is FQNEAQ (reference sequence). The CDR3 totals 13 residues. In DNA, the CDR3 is TGTGCCAGCAGCCTTACTAGCAACTACGAGCAGTACTTC. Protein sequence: CASSLTSNYEQYF. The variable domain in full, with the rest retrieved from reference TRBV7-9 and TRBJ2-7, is DTGVSQNPRHKITKRGQNVTFRCDPISEHNRLYWYRQTLGQGPEFLTYFQNEAQLEKSRLLSDRFSAERPKGSFSTLEIQRTEQGDSAMYLCASSLTSNYEQYFGPGTRLTVT.

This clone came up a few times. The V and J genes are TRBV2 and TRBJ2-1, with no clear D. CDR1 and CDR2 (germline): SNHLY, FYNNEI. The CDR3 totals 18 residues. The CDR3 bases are TGTGCAGCGATCGTGGGCCTAGGAGAGCCGAGCTCCTACAATGAGCAGTTCTTC. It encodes CAAIVGLGEPSSYNEQFF. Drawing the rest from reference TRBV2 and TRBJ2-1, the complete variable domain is EPEVTQTPSHQVTQMGQEVILRCVPISNHLYFYWYRQILGQKVEFLVSFYNNEISEKSEIFDDQFSVERPDGSNFTLKIRSTKLEDSAMYFCAAIVGLGEPSSYNEQFFGPGTRLTVL.

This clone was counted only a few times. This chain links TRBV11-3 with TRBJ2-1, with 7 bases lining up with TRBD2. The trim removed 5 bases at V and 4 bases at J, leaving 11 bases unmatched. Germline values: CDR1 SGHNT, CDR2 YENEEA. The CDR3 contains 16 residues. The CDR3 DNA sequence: TGTGCCAGCAGCCCCCGTCAGGGCGGGAGATACAATGAGCAGTTCTTC. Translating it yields CASSPRQGGRYNEQFF.

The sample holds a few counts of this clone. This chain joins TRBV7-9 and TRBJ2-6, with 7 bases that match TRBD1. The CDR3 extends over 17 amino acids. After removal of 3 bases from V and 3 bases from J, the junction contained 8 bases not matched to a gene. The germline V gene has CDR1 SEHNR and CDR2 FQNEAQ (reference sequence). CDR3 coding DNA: TGTGCCAGCAGCTTTCTCCTAGGGGGCGTTGGGGCCAACGTCCTGACTTTC. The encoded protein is CASSFLLGGVGANVLTF.

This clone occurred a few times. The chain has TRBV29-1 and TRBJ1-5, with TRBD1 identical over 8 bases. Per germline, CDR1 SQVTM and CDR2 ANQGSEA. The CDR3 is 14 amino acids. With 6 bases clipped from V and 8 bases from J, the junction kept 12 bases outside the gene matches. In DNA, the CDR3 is TGCAGCGTCGGGGGACGACAGGGGATGGAGCCCCAGCATTTT. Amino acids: CSVGGRQGMEPQHF.

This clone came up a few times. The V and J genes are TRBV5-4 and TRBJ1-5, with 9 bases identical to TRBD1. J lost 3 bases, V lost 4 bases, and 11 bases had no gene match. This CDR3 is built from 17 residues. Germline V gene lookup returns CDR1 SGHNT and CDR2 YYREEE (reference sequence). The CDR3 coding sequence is TGTGCCAGCAGCCACGGGACAGGGTCCAATTTCAATCAGCCCCAGCATTTT. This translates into CASSHGTGSNFNQPQHF.

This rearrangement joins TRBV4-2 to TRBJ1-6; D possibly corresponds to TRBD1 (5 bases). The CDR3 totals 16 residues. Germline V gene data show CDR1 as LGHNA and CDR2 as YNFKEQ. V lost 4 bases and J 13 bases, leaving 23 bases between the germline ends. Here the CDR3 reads CASSPYSGTAVIPLHF. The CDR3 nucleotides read TGTGCCAGCAGCCCCTATTCCGGGACCGCGGTAATTCCCCTCCACTTT.